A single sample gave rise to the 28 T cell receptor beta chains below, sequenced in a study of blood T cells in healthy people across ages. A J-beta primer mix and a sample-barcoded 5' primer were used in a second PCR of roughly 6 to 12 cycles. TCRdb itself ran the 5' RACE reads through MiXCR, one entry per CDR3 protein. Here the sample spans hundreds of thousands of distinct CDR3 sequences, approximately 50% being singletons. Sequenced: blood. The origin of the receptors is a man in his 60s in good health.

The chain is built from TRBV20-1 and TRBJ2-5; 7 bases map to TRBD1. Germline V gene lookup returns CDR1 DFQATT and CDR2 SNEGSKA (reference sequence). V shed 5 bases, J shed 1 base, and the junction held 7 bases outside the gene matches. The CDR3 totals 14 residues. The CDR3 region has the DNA TGCAGTGCTCTTCGACAGGGTCTCCAAGAGACCCAGTACTTC. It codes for CSALRQGLQETQYF.

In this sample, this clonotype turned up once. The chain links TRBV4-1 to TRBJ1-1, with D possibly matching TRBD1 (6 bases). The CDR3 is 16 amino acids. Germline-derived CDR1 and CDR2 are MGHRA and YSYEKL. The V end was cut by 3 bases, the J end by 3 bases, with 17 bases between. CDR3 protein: CASSQGSRGLDTEAFF. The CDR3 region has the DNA TGCGCCAGCAGCCAGGGGAGCAGGGGTTTGGACACTGAAGCTTTCTTT.

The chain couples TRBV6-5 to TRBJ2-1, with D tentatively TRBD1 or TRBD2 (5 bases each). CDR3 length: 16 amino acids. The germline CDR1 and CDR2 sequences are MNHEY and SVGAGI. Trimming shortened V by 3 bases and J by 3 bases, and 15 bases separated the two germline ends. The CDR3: CASSYYGTRGYNEQFF. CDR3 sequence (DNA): TGTGCCAGCAGTTATTATGGGACCAGAGGCTACAATGAGCAGTTCTTC.

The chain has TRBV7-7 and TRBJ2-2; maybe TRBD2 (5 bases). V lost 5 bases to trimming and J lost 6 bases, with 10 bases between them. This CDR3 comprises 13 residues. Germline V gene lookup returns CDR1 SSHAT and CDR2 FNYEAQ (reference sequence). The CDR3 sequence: CASSLTSSGELFF. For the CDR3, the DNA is TGTGCCAGCAGCCTTACTAGTTCCGGGGAGCTGTTTTTT.

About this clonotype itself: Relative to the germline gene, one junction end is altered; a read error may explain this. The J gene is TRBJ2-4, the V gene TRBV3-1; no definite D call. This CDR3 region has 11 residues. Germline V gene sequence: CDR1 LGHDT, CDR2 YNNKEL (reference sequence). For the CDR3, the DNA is TGTGCCAGTAGCCCCAAGGTTGTGCAGTACTTC. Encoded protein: CASSPKVVQYF.

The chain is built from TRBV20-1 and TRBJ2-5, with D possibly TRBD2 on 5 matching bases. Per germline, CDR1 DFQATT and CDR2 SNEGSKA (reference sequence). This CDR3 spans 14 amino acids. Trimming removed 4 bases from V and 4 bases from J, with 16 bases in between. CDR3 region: CSANPGGYRETQYF. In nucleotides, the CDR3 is TGCAGTGCTAATCCCGGCGGGTATAGAGAGACCCAGTACTTC.

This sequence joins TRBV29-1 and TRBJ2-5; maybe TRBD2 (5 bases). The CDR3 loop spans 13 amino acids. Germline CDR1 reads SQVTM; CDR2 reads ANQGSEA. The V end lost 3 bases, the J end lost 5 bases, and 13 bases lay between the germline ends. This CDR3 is CSVEGSDRETQYF. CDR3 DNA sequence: TGCAGCGTTGAGGGGAGCGACCGGGAGACCCAGTACTTC.

This CDR3 reads CASAVSPYQETQYF. CDR3 in DNA: TGTGCCAGCGCGGTTTCGCCGTACCAAGAGACCCAGTACTTC. The V gene is TRBV6-1, the J gene TRBJ2-5; unclear D gene. This CDR3 region has 14 residues. Trimming shortened V by 8 bases and J by 0 bases, and 13 bases separated the two germline ends. The germline CDR1 and CDR2 sequences are MNHNS and SASEGT.

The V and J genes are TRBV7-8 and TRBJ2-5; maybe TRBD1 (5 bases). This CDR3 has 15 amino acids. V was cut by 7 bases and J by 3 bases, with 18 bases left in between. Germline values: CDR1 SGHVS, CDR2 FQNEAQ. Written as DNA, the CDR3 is TGTGCCAGCACAGAGTCGCCGCAGGGAAAAGAGACCCAGTACTTC. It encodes CASTESPQGKETQYF. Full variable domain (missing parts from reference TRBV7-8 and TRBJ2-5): GAGVSQSPRYKVAKRGQDVALRCDPISGHVSLFWYQQALGQGPEFLTYFQNEAQLDKSGLPSDRFFAERPEGSVSTLKIQRTQQEDSAVYLCASTESPQGKETQYFGPGTRLLVL.

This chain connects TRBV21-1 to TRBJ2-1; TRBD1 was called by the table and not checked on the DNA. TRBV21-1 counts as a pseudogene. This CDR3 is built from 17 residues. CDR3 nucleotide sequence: TGTGCCAGCAGCGCAACAAAACCCCCAGAGGATTACAATGAGCAGTTCTTC. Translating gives CASSATKPPEDYNEQFF.

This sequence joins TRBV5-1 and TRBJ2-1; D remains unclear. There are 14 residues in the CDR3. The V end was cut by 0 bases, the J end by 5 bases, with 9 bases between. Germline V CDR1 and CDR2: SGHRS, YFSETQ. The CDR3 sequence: CASSLDRPNNEQFF. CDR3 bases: TGCGCCAGCAGCTTGGACAGACCGAACAATGAGCAGTTCTTC.

CDR3 residues: CASSGPGTSGAYEQYF. The CDR3 bases are TGTGCCAGCAGCGGCCCCGGGACTAGCGGAGCCTACGAGCAGTACTTC. This chain connects TRBV11-2 to TRBJ2-7; 11 nucleotides match TRBD2. This CDR3 has 16 amino acids. Losses at the gene ends were 5 bases for V and 2 bases for J; bases not matched to a gene: 8. Germline V gene lookup returns CDR1 SGHAT and CDR2 FQNNGV.

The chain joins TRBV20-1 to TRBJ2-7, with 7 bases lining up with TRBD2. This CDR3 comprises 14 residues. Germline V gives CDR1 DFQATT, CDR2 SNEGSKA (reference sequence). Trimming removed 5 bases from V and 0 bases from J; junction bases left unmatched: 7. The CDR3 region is CSAYPAGRSYEQYF. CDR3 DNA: TGCAGTGCTTACCCAGCGGGGCGCTCCTACGAGCAGTACTTC.

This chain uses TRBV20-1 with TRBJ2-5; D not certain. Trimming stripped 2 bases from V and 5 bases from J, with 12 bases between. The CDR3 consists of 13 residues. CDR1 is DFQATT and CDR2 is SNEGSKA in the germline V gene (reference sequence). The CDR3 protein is CSARYKALETQYF. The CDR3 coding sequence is TGCAGTGCTAGATACAAGGCCCTGGAGACCCAGTACTTC.

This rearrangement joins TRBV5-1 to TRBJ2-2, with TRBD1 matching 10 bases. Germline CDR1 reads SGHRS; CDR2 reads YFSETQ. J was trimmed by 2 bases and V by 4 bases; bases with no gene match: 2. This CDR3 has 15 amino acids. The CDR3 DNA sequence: TGCGCCAGCAGCGCGACAGGGGGCAACACCGGGGAGCTGTTTTTT. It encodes CASSATGGNTGELFF.

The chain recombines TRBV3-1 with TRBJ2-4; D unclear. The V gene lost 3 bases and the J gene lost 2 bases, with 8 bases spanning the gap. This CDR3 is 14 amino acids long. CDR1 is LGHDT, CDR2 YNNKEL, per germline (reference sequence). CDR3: CASSHWQTKNIQYF. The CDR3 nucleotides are TGTGCCAGCAGCCATTGGCAAACCAAAAACATTCAGTACTTC.

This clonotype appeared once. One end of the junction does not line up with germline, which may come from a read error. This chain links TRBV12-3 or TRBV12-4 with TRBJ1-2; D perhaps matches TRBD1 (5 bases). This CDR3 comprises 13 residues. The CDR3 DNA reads TGTGCCAGCGGCCTCTGGGGGAACTATGGCCACACCTTC. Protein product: CASGLWGNYGHTF.

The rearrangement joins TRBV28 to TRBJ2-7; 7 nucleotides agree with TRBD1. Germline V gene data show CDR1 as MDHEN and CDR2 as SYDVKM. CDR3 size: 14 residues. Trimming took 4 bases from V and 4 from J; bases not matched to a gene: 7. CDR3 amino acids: CASSSTGFRYEQYF. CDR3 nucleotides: TGTGCCAGCAGTTCGACAGGGTTTAGGTACGAGCAGTACTTC.

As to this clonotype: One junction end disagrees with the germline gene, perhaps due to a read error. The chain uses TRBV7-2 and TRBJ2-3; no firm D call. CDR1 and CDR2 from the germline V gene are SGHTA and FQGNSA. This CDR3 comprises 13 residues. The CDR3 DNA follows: TGTGCCGGCAGCTTAAAGGGCTCAGATACGCAGTATTTT. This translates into CAGSLKGSDTQYF. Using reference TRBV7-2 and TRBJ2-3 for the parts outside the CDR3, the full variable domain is GAGVSQSPSNKVTEKGKDVELRCDPISGHTALYWYRQSLGQGLEFLIYFQGNSAPDKSGLPSDRFSAERTGGSVSTLTIQRTQQEDSAVYLCAGSLKGSDTQYFGPGTRLTVL.

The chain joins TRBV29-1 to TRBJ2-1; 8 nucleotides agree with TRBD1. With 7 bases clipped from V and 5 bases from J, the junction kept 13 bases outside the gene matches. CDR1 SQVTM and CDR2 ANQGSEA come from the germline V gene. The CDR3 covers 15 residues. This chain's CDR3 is CSAVKQGASHNEQFF. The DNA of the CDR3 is TGCAGCGCCGTGAAGCAGGGGGCCAGTCACAATGAGCAGTTCTTC.

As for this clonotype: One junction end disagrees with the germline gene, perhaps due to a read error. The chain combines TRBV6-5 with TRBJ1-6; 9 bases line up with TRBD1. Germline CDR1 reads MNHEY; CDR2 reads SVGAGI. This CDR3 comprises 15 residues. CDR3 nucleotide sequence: TGCGCCAGCAGTTTCTCCGGGACAGGGCTTTCACCCCTCCACTTT. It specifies CASSFSGTGLSPLHF.

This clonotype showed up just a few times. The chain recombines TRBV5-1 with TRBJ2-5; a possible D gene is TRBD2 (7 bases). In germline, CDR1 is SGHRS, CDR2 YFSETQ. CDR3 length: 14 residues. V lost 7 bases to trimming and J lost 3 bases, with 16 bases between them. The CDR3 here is CASAPGGGEETQYF. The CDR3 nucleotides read TGCGCCAGCGCTCCCGGAGGGGGGGAAGAGACCCAGTACTTC.

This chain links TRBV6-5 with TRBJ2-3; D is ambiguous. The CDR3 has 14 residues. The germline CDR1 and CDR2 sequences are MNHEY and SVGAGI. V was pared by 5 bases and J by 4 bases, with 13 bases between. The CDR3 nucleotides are TGTGCCAGCAGTGGCATAGTCGGCGCAGATACGCAGTATTTT. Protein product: CASSGIVGADTQYF.

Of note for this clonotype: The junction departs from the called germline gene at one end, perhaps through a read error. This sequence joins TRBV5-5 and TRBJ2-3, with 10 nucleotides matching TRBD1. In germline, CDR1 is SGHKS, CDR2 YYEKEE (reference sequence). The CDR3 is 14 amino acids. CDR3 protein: CASRGTGAADMQYF. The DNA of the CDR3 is TGTGCCAGCAGGGGGACAGGGGCAGCAGATATGCAGTATTTT. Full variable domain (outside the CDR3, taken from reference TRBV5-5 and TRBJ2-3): DAGVTQSPTHLIKTRGQQVTLRCSPISGHKSVSWYQQVLGQGPQFIFQYYEKEERGRGNFPDRFSARQFPNYSSELNVNALLLGDSALYLCASRGTGAADMQYFGPGTRLTVL.

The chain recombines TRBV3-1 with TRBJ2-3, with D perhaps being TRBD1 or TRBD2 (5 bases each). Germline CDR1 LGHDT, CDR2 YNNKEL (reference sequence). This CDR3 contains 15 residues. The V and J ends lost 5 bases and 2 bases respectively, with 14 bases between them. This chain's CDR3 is CASSVIRGPTDTQYF. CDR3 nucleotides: TGTGCCAGCAGCGTGATACGGGGCCCCACAGATACGCAGTATTTT.

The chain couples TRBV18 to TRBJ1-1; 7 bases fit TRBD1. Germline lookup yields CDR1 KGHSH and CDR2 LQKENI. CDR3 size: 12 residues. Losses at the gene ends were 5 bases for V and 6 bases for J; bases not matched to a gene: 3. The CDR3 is CASSTDRSEAFF. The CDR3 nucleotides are TGTGCCAGCTCAACGGACAGGTCTGAAGCTTTCTTT.

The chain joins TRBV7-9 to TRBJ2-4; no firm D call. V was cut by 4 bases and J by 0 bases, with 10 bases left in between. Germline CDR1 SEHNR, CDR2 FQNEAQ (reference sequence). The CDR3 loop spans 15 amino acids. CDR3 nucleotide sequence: TGTGCCAGCAGCTCCCTATTACTAGCCAAAAACATTCAGTACTTC. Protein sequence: CASSSLLLAKNIQYF.

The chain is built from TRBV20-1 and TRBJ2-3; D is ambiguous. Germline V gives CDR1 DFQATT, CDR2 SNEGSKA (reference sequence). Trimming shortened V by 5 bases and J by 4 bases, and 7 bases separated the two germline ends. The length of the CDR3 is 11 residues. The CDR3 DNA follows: TGCAGTGCTTCTTTATCAGATACGCAGTATTTT. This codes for CSASLSDTQYF.